The present T cell receptor beta chain was sequenced within a study of blood T cell repertoires in COVID-19. Overall study: Samples of COVID-19 (acute and convalescent) were obtained from the United States, Italy and Spain.

In the authors' workflow: Quantification of nucleated cells was approximated via reference gene primer amplification. Measured with immunoSEQ multiplex PCR; TCRdb has only the in-frame clones, and not every one. Clone size and V and J calls were adopted from that table, with D and trimming inferred from the DNA. Counted here are around 230,000 clones, around four fifths occurring once; the ten biggest clones make up about a tenth. Participants came from roughly 25 US areas, aged about 18 to 100 years. CDR1 and CDR2 from the germline V gene are MNHEY and SVGAGI. This CDR3 has 14 residues. The trim removed 4 bases at V and 11 bases at J, leaving 10 bases unmatched.

The sequencing input was PBMCs or T cells enriched from blood (not recorded which). The receptor's source is a middle-aged man who had recovered from COVID-19. The chain couples TRBV6-5 to TRBJ1-1, with TRBD1 matching 10 bases. The CDR3 DNA is TGTGCCAGCAGTTTAAACCGGGACAGGGGTACGGCTTTCTTT. Translated, it gives CASSLNRDRGTAFF.